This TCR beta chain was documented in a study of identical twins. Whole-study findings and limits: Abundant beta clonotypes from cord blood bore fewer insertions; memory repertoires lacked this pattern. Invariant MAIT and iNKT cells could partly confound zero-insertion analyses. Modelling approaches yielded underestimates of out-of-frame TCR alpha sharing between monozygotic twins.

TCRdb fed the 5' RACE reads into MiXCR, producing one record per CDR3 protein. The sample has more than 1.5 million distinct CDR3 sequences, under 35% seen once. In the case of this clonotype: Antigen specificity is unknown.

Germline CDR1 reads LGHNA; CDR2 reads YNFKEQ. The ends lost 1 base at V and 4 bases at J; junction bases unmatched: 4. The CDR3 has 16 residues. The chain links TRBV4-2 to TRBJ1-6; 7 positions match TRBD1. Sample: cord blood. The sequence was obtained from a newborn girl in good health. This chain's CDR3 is CASSQAGTVYNSPLHF. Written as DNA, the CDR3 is TGTGCCAGCAGCCAAGCCGGGACAGTATATAATTCACCCCTCCACTTT.